This is a list of T cell receptor beta chains from one sample in a study of cytomegalovirus exposure and HLA in healthy donors. Assay used: immunoSEQ multiplex PCR; TCRdb lists only in-frame clones, some missing. This repertoire shows 150,000 or so clones, 70% to 85% found once; its top ten account for 2% to 2.5%. Sequencing was carried out using PBMCs. The receptor source for this set is a human donor in good health. CDR3s include the opening cysteine and the closing phenylalanine or tryptophan. A D gene is named only where the DNA matches it firmly. The listing skips clone size in some rows; elsewhere it reads once, few, many or a size class.

-	16	TRBD2	TRBV30	TRBJ2-3	CAWSVGLAGGTDTQYF	TGTGCCTGGAGTGTAGGCCTAGCGGGGGGCACAGATACGCAGTATTTT
-	16	TRBD2	TRBV4-3	TRBJ2-3	CASSQVAGGPTDTQYF	TGCGCCAGCAGCCAAGTTGCGGGGGGGCCTACAGATACGCAGTATTTT
-	15	-	TRBV4-1	TRBJ1-1	CASSLTEGRNTEASF	TGCGCCAGCAGCCTGACGGAGGGCCGGAACACTGAAGCTTCCTTT
-	12	-	TRBV19	TRBJ1-4	CASNGGNEKLFF	TGTGCCAGTAACGGGGGGAACGAAAAACTGTTTTTT
-	14	-	TRBV11-2	TRBJ2-2	CASSTPRGGALLFF	TGTGCCAGCAGCACCCCTAGGGGGGGGGCTTTACTGTTTTTT
few	15	-	TRBV5-8	TRBJ1-1	CASSLNQVVNTEAFF	TGTGCCAGCAGCTTGAATCAGGTAGTGAACACTGAAGCTTTCTTT
-	15	-	TRBV10-3	TRBJ1-1	CAISEARTQNTEAFF	TGTGCCATCAGTGAGGCCCGGACACAAAACACTGAAGCTTTCTTT
-	16	TRBD1	TRBV5-4	TRBJ2-5	CASSSRDRGRKETQYF	TGTGCCAGCAGCTCCAGGGACAGGGGGCGAAAGGAGACCCAGTACTTC
-	17	TRBD1	TRBV19	TRBJ1-4	CASSTSPRTGGGEKLFF	TGTGCCAGTAGTACCTCACCCAGGACAGGTGGCGGTGAAAAACTGTTTTTT
-	17	-	TRBV27	TRBJ2-3	CASSFYIPGASTDTQYF	TGTGCCAGCAGTTTTTACATCCCGGGAGCTAGCACAGATACGCAGTATTTT
-	13	TRBD1	TRBV5-4	TRBJ1-5	CASSIDRAQPQHF	TGTGCCAGCAGTATCGACAGGGCCCAGCCCCAGCATTTT
-	15	TRBD1	TRBV18	TRBJ1-1	CASSTQGGRDTEAFF	TGTGCCAGCTCAACCCAGGGGGGCCGGGACACTGAAGCTTTCTTT
once	13	-	TRBV4-3	TRBJ2-3	CASSQRGTDTQYF	TGCGCCAGCAGCCAGAGGGGCACAGATACGCAGTATTTT
-	15	-	TRBV11-3	TRBJ1-3	CASSLGAGVENTIYF	TGTGCCAGCAGCTTAGGGGCCGGCGTAGAAAACACCATATATTTT
-	16	TRBD1	TRBV7-2	TRBJ2-3	CASSLGTGRSTDTQYF	TGTGCCAGCAGCTTAGGGACAGGGAGGAGCACAGATACGCAGTATTTT
-	14	TRBD2	TRBV7-2	TRBJ2-7	CASSFSGGAYEQYF	TGTGCCAGCAGCTTTAGCGGGGGTGCCTACGAGCAGTACTTC
-	13	-	TRBV7-3	TRBJ2-5	CASSLGLRETQYF	TGTGCCAGCAGCTTGGGACTCCGAGAGACCCAGTACTTC
once	15	TRBD1	TRBV7-2	TRBJ1-2	CASSSRTGFNYGYTF	TGTGCCAGCAGCTCCCGGACAGGGTTTAACTATGGCTACACCTTC
-	17	-	TRBV9	TRBJ2-7	CASSVGGGRGPSYEQYF	TGTGCCAGCAGCGTAGGGGGGGGCAGGGGCCCGTCCTACGAGCAGTACTTC
-	13	-	TRBV11-3	TRBJ2-2	CASSEDSHRELFF	TGTGCCAGCAGCGAGGACAGTCACCGGGAGCTGTTTTTT
once	14	TRBD1	TRBV23-1	TRBJ2-2	CASRAGGSTGELFF	TGCGCCAGTCGAGCAGGGGGTAGCACCGGGGAGCTGTTTTTT
few	15	-	TRBV5-4	TRBJ1-5	CASSLSPGSNQPQHF	TGTGCCAGCAGCTTATCCCCAGGGAGCAATCAGCCCCAGCATTTT
-	12	-	TRBV9	TRBJ2-5	CASLGGRETQYF	TGTGCCAGCCTCGGGGGGCGGGAGACCCAGTACTTC
few	16	TRBD2	TRBV7-9	TRBJ2-1	CSSSLDRAGIVNEQFF	TGTTCCAGCAGCTTAGATCGAGCGGGGATTGTAAATGAGCAGTTCTTC
-	13	TRBD1	TRBV27	TRBJ1-2	CASTAGTGGAYPF	TGTGCCAGCACCGCCGGGACAGGGGGCGCCTACCCCTTC
-	13	-	TRBV18	TRBJ1-2	CASSPNPSDGYTF	TGTGCCAGCTCACCAAACCCATCAGATGGCTACACCTTC
-	11	-	TRBV20-1	TRBJ1-1	CSANTGTEAFF	TGCAGTGCTAACACAGGGACTGAAGCTTTCTTT
-	16	-	TRBV27	TRBJ2-1	CASSLYARGVYNEQFF	TGTGCCAGCAGTTTATACGCCAGGGGGGTGTACAATGAGCAGTTCTTC
-	13	TRBD1	TRBV18	TRBJ2-7	CASAGTGTYEQYF	TGTGCCAGCGCCGGGACAGGGACTTACGAGCAGTACTTC
once	14	-	TRBV27	TRBJ1-5	CASSFVGGDQPQHF	TGTGCCAGCAGTTTTGTCGGGGGAGATCAGCCCCAGCATTTT
-	16	-	TRBV4-2	TRBJ2-7	CASSQDREGWAYEQYF	TGTGCCAGCAGCCAAGATCGGGAAGGGTGGGCCTACGAGCAGTACTTC
-	15	-	TRBV5-1	TRBJ1-5	CASSLAGAENQPQHF	TGCGCCAGCAGCTTGGCAGGGGCTGAGAATCAGCCCCAGCATTTT
-	14	TRBD2	TRBV7-8	TRBJ2-7	CASSSPGTIYEQYF	TGTGCCAGCAGCTCCCCCGGGACTATCTACGAGCAGTACTTC
-	14	TRBD2	TRBV19	TRBJ2-7	CASTDGGAKYEQYF	TGTGCCAGTACCGACGGGGGGGCCAAGTACGAGCAGTACTTC
-	15	TRBD1	TRBV19	TRBJ1-6	CATMVGGQGNSPLHF	TGTGCCACCATGGTGGGGGGACAGGGTAATTCACCCCTCCACTTT
-	14	-	TRBV7-9	TRBJ1-1	CASARSGGVAEAFF	TGTGCCAGCGCCCGGTCGGGGGGGGTCGCTGAAGCTTTCTTT
-	17	-	TRBV4-1	TRBJ1-6	CASSQEPAIQSDSPLHF	TGCGCCAGCAGCCAAGAGCCTGCGATACAGAGTGATTCACCCCTCCACTTT
-	16	-	TRBV7-9	TRBJ2-3	CASSLLGATRPDTQYF	TGTGCCAGCAGCTTATTAGGTGCTACCAGGCCAGATACGCAGTATTTT
-	11	-	TRBV6-5	TRBJ2-5	CASSREETQYF	TGTGCCAGCAGTCGGGAAGAGACCCAGTACTTC
-	16	-	TRBV5-1	TRBJ1-1	CASSPESGGDGTEAFF	TGCGCCAGCAGCCCCGAGTCGGGGGGCGATGGCACTGAAGCTTTCTTT
few	13	-	TRBV5-8	TRBJ1-5	CASSTQGSQPQHF	TGTGCCAGCAGCACACAGGGATCTCAGCCCCAGCATTTT
-	16	-	TRBV5-1	TRBJ1-1	CASSFGLGAGNTEAFF	TGCGCCAGCAGCTTTGGTCTAGGGGCAGGGAACACTGAAGCTTTCTTT
-	15	-	TRBV7-9	TRBJ2-1	CASSLVVTSYNEQFF	TGTGCCAGCAGCTTAGTTGTGACTAGCTACAATGAGCAGTTCTTC
-	15	-	TRBV19	TRBJ2-1	CASSIARVTYNEQFF	TGTGCCAGTAGTATAGCCAGGGTCACCTACAATGAGCAGTTCTTC
once	11	-	TRBV5-1	TRBJ2-7	CASSINYEQYF	TGCGCCAGCAGCATCAACTACGAGCAGTACTTC
-	15	TRBD1	TRBV27	TRBJ1-2	CASSLRTGGNYGYTF	TGTGCCAGCAGTCTTAGGACAGGCGGTAACTATGGCTACACCTTC
-	15	TRBD1	TRBV6-1	TRBJ2-1	CASTRGTGSSNEQFF	TGTGCCAGCACCCGGGGGACAGGGTCGTCCAATGAGCAGTTCTTC
few	15	TRBD1	TRBV6-6	TRBJ1-6	CASSKNRDRDSPLHF	TGTGCCAGCAGTAAAAACCGGGACAGGGATTCACCCCTCCACTTT
-	14	TRBD2	TRBV5-1	TRBJ2-1	CASSLGSGGFEQFF	TGCGCCAGCAGCTTGGGCAGCGGGGGCTTCGAGCAGTTCTTC
-	15	TRBD2	TRBV18	TRBJ2-7	CASSPGTSLGYEQYF	TGTGCCAGCTCACCAGGGACTAGTCTTGGATACGAGCAGTACTTC
-	13	-	TRBV19	TRBJ1-5	CASESRVNQPQHF	TGTGCCAGTGAATCCCGAGTTAATCAGCCCCAGCATTTT
-	13	-	TRBV10-3	TRBJ1-5	CAIRGQGGQPQHF	TGTGCCATCAGGGGGCAGGGTGGTCAGCCCCAGCATTTT
-	15	-	TRBV4-1	TRBJ2-7	CASSPFSGSPYEQYF	TGCGCCAGCAGCCCCTTCAGCGGGTCTCCCTACGAGCAGTACTTC